The clone carrying this T cell receptor beta chain occurred many times. This entry is derived from a study of neurological immune-mediated disorders. The output of every sequencing run exceeded 180 million TCR-beta sequences, derived from 15-18 subjects. TCRdb reprocessed the 5' RACE reads via MiXCR and lists one record per CDR3 protein. Of 50,000 to 80,000 distinct CDR3 sequences in the sample, around 3% were seen once. The CDR3 covers 12 residues. V was pared by 2 bases and J by 12 bases, with 11 bases between. The clonotype comes from a man aged 35 to 55 with multiple sclerosis. The chain employs TRBV12-3 or TRBV12-4 and TRBJ2-1; no clear D. The sequenced sample was PBMCs. The CDR3 coding sequence is TGTGCCAGCAGTTTAAGTTCGGCAGGGCAGTTCTTC. Translated: CASSLSSAGQFF.